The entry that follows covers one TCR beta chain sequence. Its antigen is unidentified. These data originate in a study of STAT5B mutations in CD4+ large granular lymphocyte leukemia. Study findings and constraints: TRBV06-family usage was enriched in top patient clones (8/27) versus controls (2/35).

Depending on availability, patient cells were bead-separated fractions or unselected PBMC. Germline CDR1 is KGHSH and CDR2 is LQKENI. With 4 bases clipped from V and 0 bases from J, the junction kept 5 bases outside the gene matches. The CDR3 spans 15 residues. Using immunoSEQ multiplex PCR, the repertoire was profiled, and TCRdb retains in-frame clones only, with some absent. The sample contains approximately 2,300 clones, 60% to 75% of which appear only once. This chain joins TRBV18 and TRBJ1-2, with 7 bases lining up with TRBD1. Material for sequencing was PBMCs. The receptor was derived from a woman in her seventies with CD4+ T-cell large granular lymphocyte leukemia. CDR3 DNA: TGTGCCAGCTCACGCGGACAGGTTTCTAACTATGGCTACACCTTC. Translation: CASSRGQVSNYGYTF.